The 20 T cell receptor beta chains below all came from one sample that was sequenced in a study of cytomegalovirus exposure and HLA in healthy donors. 60 Vbeta and 13 Jbeta primers were used in PCR. Libraries were prepared by immunoSEQ multiplex PCR; TCRdb keeps only in-frame clonotypes and omits some of them. The data show tens of thousands of clones, 78% seen once. Specimen: PBMCs. The receptors derive from a woman aged 40 to 55 in good health and CMV-seronegative.

V gene TRBV21-1 combines with J gene TRBJ2-1; the table names TRBD2, a call not compared with the DNA. TRBV21-1 is a recognized pseudogene. The CDR3 extends over 14 amino acids. CDR3 sequence reads: CASSKGDSFGEQFF. In DNA, the CDR3 is TGTGCCAGCAGCAAAGGCGATAGCTTCGGTGAGCAGTTCTTC.

V is TRBV2 and J is TRBJ2-5, with 8 bases identical to TRBD2. V lost 7 bases, J lost 3 bases, and 4 bases stayed unmatched. CDR1 and CDR2 from the germline V gene are SNHLY and FYNNEI. CDR3 size: 13 residues. This CDR3 is CASTGGHKETQYF. CDR3 coding DNA: TGTGCCAGCACGGGGGGGCACAAAGAGACCCAGTACTTC.

A word on this clone: Other nucleotide sequences from this sample produce the same CDR3. V usage is TRBV9 and J usage is TRBJ2-7; 8 nucleotides line up with TRBD1. V lost 0 bases and J lost 5; bases outside the gene matches: 4. The CDR3 extends over 14 amino acids. CDR1 SGDLS and CDR2 YYNGEE come from the germline V gene. CDR3: CASSVEAGGNEQYF. As DNA, the CDR3 is TGTGCCAGCAGCGTAGAGGCAGGGGGCAACGAGCAGTACTTC. Looking up the rest from reference TRBV9 and TRBJ2-7 gives the full variable domain: DSGVTQTPKHLITATGQRVTLRCSPRSGDLSVYWYQQSLDQGLQFLIQYYNGEERAKGNILERFSAQQFPDLHSELNLSSLELGDSALYFCASSVEAGGNEQYFGPGTRLTVT.

This chain connects TRBV10-3 to TRBJ2-7; 7 nucleotides line up with TRBD2. The germline V gene has CDR1 ENHRY and CDR2 SYGVKD. This CDR3 contains 12 residues. V gave up 4 bases and J gave up 3 bases; unmatched junction bases: 0. In DNA, the CDR3 is TGTGCCATCAGTGGGACTAGCTACGAGCAGTACTTC. Its translation is CAISGTSYEQYF.

This rearrangement joins TRBV7-2 to TRBJ2-7; TRBD1 is a possible D gene (6 bases). The CDR3 contains 14 residues. Germline V gene data show CDR1 as SGHTA and CDR2 as FQGNSA. The V and J ends lost 0 bases and 2 bases respectively, with 8 bases between them. In DNA, the CDR3 is TGTGCCAGCAGCTTAGCCGGACAGCCCTACGAGCAGTACTTC. Protein product: CASSLAGQPYEQYF.

The chain combines TRBV18 with TRBJ2-3; D not certain. V was trimmed by 1 base and J by 4 bases, leaving 9 bases between them. Germline assignment: CDR1 KGHSH and CDR2 LQKENI. This CDR3 is built from 14 residues. Here the CDR3 reads CASSPLPGADTQYF. CDR3 coding DNA: TGTGCCAGCTCACCACTTCCGGGTGCAGATACGCAGTATTTT.

The CDR3 spells CASSLAAVTNYEQYF. CDR3 in DNA: TGTGCCAGCAGCTTGGCAGCGGTAACAAACTACGAGCAGTACTTC. The chain joins TRBV5-6 to TRBJ2-7; the D gene is possibly TRBD2 (5 bases). CDR1 is SGHDT and CDR2 is YYEEEE in the germline V gene. This CDR3 has 15 residues. V was clipped by 0 bases and J by 3 bases, with 13 bases between them.

The chain joins TRBV14 to TRBJ2-7; maybe TRBD2 (5 bases). Between the trimmed V and J ends, which lost 0 bases and 0 bases, there was a span of 12 bases. The CDR3 runs to 16 residues. The germline V gene encodes CDR1 SGHDN and CDR2 FVKESK. The CDR3 sequence: CASSQDWASSSYEQYF. The CDR3 DNA follows: TGTGCCAGCAGCCAAGATTGGGCTAGCAGCTCCTACGAGCAGTACTTC.

The chain combines TRBV2 with TRBJ2-5; 8 bases map to TRBD1. The germline gives CDR1 SNHLY, CDR2 FYNNEI. CDR3 size: 15 residues. The V and J ends lost 4 bases and 4 bases, in that order; junction bases with no gene match: 8. As DNA, the CDR3 is TGTGCCAGCAGTGTACAGGGGGTGGGCCCAGAGACCCAGTACTTC. Amino acid sequence: CASSVQGVGPETQYF.

V and J are TRBV2 and TRBJ2-7; 7 nucleotides match TRBD2. Unmatched junction bases numbered 8, after V lost 8 bases and J lost 4 bases. CDR3 size: 13 residues. Germline V lookup: CDR1 SNHLY, CDR2 FYNNEI. CDR3 region: CASGAGAGYEQYF. In DNA, the CDR3 is TGTGCCAGCGGGGCGGGAGCGGGGTACGAGCAGTACTTC.

This chain joins TRBV27 and TRBJ1-4; maybe TRBD1 (5 bases). The CDR3 has 16 amino acids. Trimming took off 3 bases at V and 2 bases at J, with 13 bases between the two ends. CDR1 is MNHEY and CDR2 is SMNVEV in the germline V gene (reference sequence). CDR3 region: CASSLWGRRTNEKLFF. CDR3 bases: TGTGCCAGCAGTTTGTGGGGGAGGAGGACTAATGAAAAACTGTTTTTT.

This chain connects TRBV7-6 to TRBJ2-7; TRBD1 matches at 11 bases. This CDR3 has 16 amino acids. CDR1 is SGHVS and CDR2 is FNYEAQ in the germline V gene. Unmatched junction bases numbered 13, after V lost 5 bases and J lost 7 bases. As DNA, the CDR3 is TGTGCCAGCAGCCCTTCCGTGGACAGGGGGCGCGAAGAGCAGTACTTC. This translates into CASSPSVDRGREEQYF.

The chain has TRBV7-9 and TRBJ1-4; D gene uncertain. This CDR3 has 14 amino acids. V lost 6 bases and J 0 bases, leaving 8 bases between the germline ends. Germline loops: CDR1 SEHNR, CDR2 FQNEAQ (reference sequence). As DNA, the CDR3 is TGTGCCAGCAGTACAAGTTCAACTAATGAAAAACTGTTTTTT. Its translation: CASSTSSTNEKLFF.

The chain carries TRBV7-3 and TRBJ2-1, with 7 bases identical to TRBD2. The J segment lost 6 bases and the V segment lost 4 bases, leaving 3 bases of the junction unmatched. This CDR3 spans 13 amino acids. Germline values: CDR1 SGHTA, CDR2 FQGTGA. The CDR3 protein is CASSSSSGNEQFF. The CDR3 nucleotides read TGTGCCAGCAGCTCCTCTAGCGGCAATGAGCAGTTCTTC.

The rearrangement joins TRBV6-1 to TRBJ1-3; D might be TRBD1 (5 bases). V lost 0 bases to trimming and J lost 8 bases, with 14 bases between them. Germline V gene data show CDR1 as MNHNS and CDR2 as SASEGT. The CDR3 is 15 residues long. The CDR3 protein is CASSEAAGYRDTIYF. CDR3 coding DNA: TGTGCCAGCAGTGAAGCCGCAGGGTATCGGGACACCATATATTTT.

This clone appeared a single time. The chain employs TRBV28 and TRBJ2-7; 14 bases align to TRBD2. J lost 1 base, V lost 6 bases, and 11 bases had no gene match. CDR3 size: 18 residues. Germline loops: CDR1 MDHEN, CDR2 SYDVKM. In nucleotides, the CDR3 is TGTGCCAGCAGCCGTCCGGGACTAGCGGGAGTAAGGTCCTACGAGCAGTACTTC. As protein: CASSRPGLAGVRSYEQYF.

This clone has only a few counts. This sequence joins TRBV4-3 and TRBJ1-2, with 8 bases matching TRBD1. Trimming cost V 4 bases and J 8 bases; bases outside gene matches: 12. This CDR3 is built from 15 residues. The germline gives CDR1 LGHNA, CDR2 YSLEER. CDR3 nucleotide sequence: TGCGCCAGCAGCCGTTCGGACAGGGCGCTGGGAGGCTACACCTTC. It specifies CASSRSDRALGGYTF.

The CDR3 protein is CASSASEGRRGEKLFF. As DNA, the CDR3 is TGTGCCAGCAGCGCCTCTGAAGGGAGGAGGGGTGAAAAACTGTTTTTT. V is TRBV9 and J is TRBJ1-4; D perhaps matches TRBD1 (5 bases). The CDR3 consists of 16 residues. CDR1 and CDR2 (germline): SGDLS, YYNGEE. V was trimmed by 3 bases and J by 7 bases, leaving 19 bases between them. Variable domain in full (rest from reference TRBV9 and TRBJ1-4): DSGVTQTPKHLITATGQRVTLRCSPRSGDLSVYWYQQSLDQGLQFLIQYYNGEERAKGNILERFSAQQFPDLHSELNLSSLELGDSALYFCASSASEGRRGEKLFFGSGTQLSVL.

The chain recombines TRBV7-3 with TRBJ2-7; 14 bases match TRBD2. Germline V gene data show CDR1 as SGHTA and CDR2 as FQGTGA. The CDR3 has 17 residues. J gave up 5 bases and V 1 base, and 7 bases lay outside the gene matches. CDR3 bases: TGTGCCAGCAGCTTAATGGGGACTAGCGGGAGTGTGAACGAGCAGTACTTC. Residues: CASSLMGTSGSVNEQYF. Drawing the rest from reference TRBV7-3 and TRBJ2-7, the complete variable domain is GAGVSQTPSNKVTEKGKYVELRCDPISGHTALYWYRQSLGQGPEFLIYFQGTGAADDSGLPNDRFFAVRPEGSVSTLKIQRTERGDSAVYLCASSLMGTSGSVNEQYFGPGTRLTVT.

The sample holds a few counts of this clone. The chain combines TRBV4-1 with TRBJ1-1; a possible D gene is TRBD1 (5 bases). The CDR3 extends over 15 amino acids. Per the germline V gene, CDR1 is MGHRA and CDR2 is YSYEKL. V was clipped by 0 bases and J by 1 base, with 9 bases between them. The CDR3 here is CASSQDWGGNTEAFF. CDR3 nucleotide sequence: TGCGCCAGCAGCCAAGATTGGGGCGGGAACACTGAAGCTTTCTTT.